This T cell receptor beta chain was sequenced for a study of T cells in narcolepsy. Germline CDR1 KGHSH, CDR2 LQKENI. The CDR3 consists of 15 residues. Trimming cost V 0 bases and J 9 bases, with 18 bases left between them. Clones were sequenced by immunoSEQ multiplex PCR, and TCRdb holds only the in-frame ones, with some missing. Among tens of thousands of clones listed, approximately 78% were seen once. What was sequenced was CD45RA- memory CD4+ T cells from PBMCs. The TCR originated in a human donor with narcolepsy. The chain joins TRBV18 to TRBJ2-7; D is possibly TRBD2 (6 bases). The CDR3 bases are TGTGCCAGCTCACCACCTAATAGCGGCGAATTCGGGCAGTACTTC. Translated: CASSPPNSGEFGQYF.